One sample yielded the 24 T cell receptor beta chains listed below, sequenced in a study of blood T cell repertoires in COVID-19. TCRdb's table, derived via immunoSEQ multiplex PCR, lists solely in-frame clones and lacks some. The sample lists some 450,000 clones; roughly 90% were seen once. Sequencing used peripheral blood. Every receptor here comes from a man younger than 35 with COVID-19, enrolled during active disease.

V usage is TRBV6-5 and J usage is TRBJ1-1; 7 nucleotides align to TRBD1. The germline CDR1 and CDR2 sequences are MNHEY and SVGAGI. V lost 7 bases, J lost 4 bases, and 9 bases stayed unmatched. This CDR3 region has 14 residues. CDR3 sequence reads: CASIGNTGATEAFF. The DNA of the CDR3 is TGTGCCAGCATCGGAAATACAGGGGCCACTGAAGCTTTCTTT.

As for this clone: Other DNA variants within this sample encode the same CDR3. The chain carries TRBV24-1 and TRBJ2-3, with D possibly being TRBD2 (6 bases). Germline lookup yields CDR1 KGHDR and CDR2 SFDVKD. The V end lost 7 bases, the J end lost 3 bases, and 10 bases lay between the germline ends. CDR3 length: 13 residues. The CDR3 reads CATSPGGTDTQYF. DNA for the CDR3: TGTGCCACCAGCCCTGGGGGGACAGATACGCAGTATTTT.

The CDR3 nucleotides are TGTGCCAGCAGTGAGTTTGGGGGGAACGAGCAGTACTTC. It encodes CASSEFGGNEQYF. The chain employs TRBV2 and TRBJ2-7; D may be TRBD2 (6 bases). The length of the CDR3 is 13 residues. Germline V gene lookup returns CDR1 SNHLY and CDR2 FYNNEI. Trimming removed 3 bases at V and 5 bases at J, with 11 bases between.

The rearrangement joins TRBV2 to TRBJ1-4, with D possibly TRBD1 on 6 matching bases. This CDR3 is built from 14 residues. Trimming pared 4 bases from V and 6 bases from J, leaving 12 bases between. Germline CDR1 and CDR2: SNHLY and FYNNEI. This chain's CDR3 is CASSVSGADEKLFF. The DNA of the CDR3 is TGTGCCAGCAGTGTATCAGGGGCGGATGAAAAACTGTTTTTT.

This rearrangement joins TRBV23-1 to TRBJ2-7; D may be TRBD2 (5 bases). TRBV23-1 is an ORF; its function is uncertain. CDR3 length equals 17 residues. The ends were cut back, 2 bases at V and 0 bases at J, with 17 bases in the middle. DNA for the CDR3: TGCGCCAGCAGTCAAAGGATAGCGTGGGGAAGCTCCTACGAGCAGTACTTC. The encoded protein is CASSQRIAWGSSYEQYF.

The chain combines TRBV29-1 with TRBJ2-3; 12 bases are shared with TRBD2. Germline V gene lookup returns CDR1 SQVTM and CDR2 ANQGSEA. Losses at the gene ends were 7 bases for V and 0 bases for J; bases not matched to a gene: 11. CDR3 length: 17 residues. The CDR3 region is CSAARLAGGLSTDTQYF. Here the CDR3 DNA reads TGCAGCGCTGCACGCCTAGCGGGAGGGCTCAGCACAGATACGCAGTATTTT.

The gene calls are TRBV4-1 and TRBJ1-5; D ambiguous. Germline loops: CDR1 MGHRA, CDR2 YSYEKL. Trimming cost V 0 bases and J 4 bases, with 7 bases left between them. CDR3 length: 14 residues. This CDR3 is CASSQEMANQPQHF. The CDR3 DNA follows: TGCGCCAGCAGCCAAGAAATGGCAAATCAGCCCCAGCATTTT.

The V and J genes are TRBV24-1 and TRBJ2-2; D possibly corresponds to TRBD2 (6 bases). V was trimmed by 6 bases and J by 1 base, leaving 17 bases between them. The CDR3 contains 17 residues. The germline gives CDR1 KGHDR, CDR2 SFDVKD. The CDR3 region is CATSSTSGDENTGELFF. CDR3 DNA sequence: TGTGCCACCAGTTCTACGTCGGGGGATGAGAACACCGGGGAGCTGTTTTTT.

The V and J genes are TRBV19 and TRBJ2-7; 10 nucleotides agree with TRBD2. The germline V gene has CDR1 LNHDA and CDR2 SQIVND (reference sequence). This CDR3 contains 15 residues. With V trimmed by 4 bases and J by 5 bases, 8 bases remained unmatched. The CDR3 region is CASSKLGLAEDEQYF. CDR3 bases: TGTGCCAGTAGTAAACTCGGACTAGCGGAGGACGAGCAGTACTTC.

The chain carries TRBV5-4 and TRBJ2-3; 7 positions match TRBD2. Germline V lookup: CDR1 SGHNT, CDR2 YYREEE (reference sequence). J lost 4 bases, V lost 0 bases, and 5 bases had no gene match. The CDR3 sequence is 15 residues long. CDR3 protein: CASSLARGGADTQYF. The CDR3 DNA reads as TGTGCCAGCAGCTTGGCCCGGGGAGGGGCAGATACGCAGTATTTT.

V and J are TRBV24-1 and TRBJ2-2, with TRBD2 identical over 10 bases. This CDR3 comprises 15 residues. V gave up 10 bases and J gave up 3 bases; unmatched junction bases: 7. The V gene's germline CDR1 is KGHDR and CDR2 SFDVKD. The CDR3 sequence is CATGGLAGDTGELFF. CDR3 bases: TGTGCCACTGGGGGGCTAGCGGGGGACACCGGGGAGCTGTTTTTT.

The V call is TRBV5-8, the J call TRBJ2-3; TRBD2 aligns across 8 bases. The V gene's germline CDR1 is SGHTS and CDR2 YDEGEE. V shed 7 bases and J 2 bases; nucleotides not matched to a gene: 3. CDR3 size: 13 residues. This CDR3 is CASSLAATDTQYF. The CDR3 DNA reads TGTGCCAGCTCACTAGCGGCCACAGATACGCAGTATTTT.

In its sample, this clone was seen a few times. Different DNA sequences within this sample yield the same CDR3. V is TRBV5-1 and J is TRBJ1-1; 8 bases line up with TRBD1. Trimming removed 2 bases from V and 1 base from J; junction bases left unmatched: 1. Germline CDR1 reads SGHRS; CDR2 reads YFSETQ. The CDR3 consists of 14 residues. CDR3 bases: TGCGCCAGCAGCTTAGACAGGGGGAACACTGAAGCTTTCTTT. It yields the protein CASSLDRGNTEAFF.

In DNA, the CDR3 is TGTGCCACCAGCAGAGATTATGTCGGGGAGCTGTTTTTT. Amino acid sequence: CATSRDYVGELFF. The chain links TRBV15 to TRBJ2-2; no clear D. In germline, CDR1 is LNHNV, CDR2 YYDKDF (reference sequence). The CDR3 is 13 amino acids. The germline V and J ends were trimmed by 0 bases and 7 bases, with 6 bases remaining between them.

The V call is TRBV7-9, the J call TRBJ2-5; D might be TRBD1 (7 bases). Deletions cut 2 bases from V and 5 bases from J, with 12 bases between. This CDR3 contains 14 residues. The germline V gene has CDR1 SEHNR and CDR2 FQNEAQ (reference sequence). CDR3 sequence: CASSLFSGGETQYF. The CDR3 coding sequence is TGTGCCAGCAGCTTATTTTCAGGGGGGGAGACCCAGTACTTC. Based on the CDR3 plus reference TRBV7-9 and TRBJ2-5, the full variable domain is DTGVSQNPRHKITKRGQNVTFRCDPISEHNRLYWYRQTLGQGPEFLTYFQNEAQLEKSRLLSDRFSAERPKGSFSTLEIQRTEQGDSAMYLCASSLFSGGETQYFGPGTRLLVL.

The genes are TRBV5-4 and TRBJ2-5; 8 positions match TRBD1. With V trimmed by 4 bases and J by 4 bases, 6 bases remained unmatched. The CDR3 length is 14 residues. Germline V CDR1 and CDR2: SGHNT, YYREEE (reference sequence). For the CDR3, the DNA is TGTGCCAGCAGCACCGCGCAGGGGGCAGAGACCCAGTACTTC. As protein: CASSTAQGAETQYF.

CDR3 in DNA: TGTGCCAGTAGCTTGAGGGATAGCAATCAGCCCCAGCATTTT. As protein: CASSLRDSNQPQHF. The chain joins TRBV19 to TRBJ1-5; D gene unclear. The V end lost 6 bases, the J end lost 0 bases, and 9 bases lay between the germline ends. This CDR3 is 14 amino acids long. Germline V lookup: CDR1 LNHDA, CDR2 SQIVND (reference sequence).

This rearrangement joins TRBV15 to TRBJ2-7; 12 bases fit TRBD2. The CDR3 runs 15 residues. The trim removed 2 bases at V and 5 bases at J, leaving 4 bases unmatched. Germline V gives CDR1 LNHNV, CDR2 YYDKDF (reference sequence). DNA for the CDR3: TGTGCCACCAGCAGAAGACTAGCGGGAGTAGACGAGCAGTACTTC. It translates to CATSRRLAGVDEQYF.

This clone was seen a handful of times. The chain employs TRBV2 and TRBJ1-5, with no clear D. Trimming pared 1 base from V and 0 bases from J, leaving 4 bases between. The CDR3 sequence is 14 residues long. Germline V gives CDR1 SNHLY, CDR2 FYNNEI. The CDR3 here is CASSEVHSNQPQHF. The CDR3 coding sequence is TGTGCCAGCAGTGAAGTACATAGCAATCAGCCCCAGCATTTT.

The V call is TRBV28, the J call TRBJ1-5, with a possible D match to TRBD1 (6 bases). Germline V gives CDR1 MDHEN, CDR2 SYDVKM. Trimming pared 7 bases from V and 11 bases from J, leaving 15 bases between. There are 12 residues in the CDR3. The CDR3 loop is CASNTGNRAQHF. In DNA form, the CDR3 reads TGTGCCAGCAATACAGGGAACAGGGCCCAGCATTTT. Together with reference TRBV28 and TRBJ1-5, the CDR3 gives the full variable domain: DVKVTQSSRYLVKRTGEKVFLECVQDMDHENMFWYRQDPGLGLRLIYFSYDVKMKEKGDIPEGYSVSREKKERFSLILESASTNQTSMYLCASNTGNRAQHFGDGTRLSIL.

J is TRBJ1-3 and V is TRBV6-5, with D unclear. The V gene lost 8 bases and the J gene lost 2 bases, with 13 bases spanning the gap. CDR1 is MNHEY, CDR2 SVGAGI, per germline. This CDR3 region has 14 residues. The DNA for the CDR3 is TGTGCCAGCTCGGGGTTCAAAACTGGAAACACCATATATTTT. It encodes CASSGFKTGNTIYF.

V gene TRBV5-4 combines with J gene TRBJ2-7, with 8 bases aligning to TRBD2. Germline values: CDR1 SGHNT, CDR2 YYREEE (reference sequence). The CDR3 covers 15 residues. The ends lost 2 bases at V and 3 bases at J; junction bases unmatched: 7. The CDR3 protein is CASSFMREAGYEQYF. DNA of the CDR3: TGTGCCAGCAGCTTTATGCGGGAGGCCGGCTACGAGCAGTACTTC.

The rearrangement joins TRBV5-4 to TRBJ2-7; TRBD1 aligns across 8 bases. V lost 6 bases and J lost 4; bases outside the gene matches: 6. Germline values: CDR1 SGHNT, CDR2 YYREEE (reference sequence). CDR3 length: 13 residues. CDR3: CASNRTGQYEQYF. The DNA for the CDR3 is TGTGCCAGCAATAGGACAGGGCAATACGAGCAGTACTTC.

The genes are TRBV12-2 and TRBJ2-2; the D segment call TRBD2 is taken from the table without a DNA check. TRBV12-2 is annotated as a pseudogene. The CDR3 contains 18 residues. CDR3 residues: CASRLPTSGCGRTGELFF. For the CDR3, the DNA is TGTGCAAGTCGCTTACCTACTAGCGGGTGCGGGAGGACCGGGGAGCTGTTTTTT.